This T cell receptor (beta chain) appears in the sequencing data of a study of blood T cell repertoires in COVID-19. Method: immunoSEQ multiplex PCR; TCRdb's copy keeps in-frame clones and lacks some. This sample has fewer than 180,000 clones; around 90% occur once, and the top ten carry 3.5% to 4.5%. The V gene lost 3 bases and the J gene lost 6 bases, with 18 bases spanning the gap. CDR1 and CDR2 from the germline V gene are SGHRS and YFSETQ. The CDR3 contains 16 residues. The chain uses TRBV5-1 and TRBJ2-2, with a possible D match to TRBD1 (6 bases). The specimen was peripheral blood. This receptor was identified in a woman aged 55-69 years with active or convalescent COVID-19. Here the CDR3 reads CASSSLAAGVAGELFF. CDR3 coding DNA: TGCGCCAGCAGCTCCCTCGCGGCAGGGGTGGCCGGGGAGCTGTTTTTT.